These 28 T cell receptor beta chains came from one sample sequenced in a study of response to subunit inactivated influenza vaccine. TCRdb itself ran the RT-PCR reads through MiXCR, one entry per CDR3 protein. The repertoire has a few hundred thousand distinct CDR3 sequences, roughly 22% of them found once; the top ten carry approximately 10%. The sample in question was PBMCs from blood, obtained roughly 20 months after vaccination. The source is a man between 50 and 69 years old who received an inactivated influenza vaccine.

The chain has TRBV6-2 or TRBV6-3 and TRBJ2-7; 9 bases fit TRBD1. Germline CDR1 is MNHEY and CDR2 is SVGEGT. With 6 bases clipped from V and 5 bases from J, the junction kept 5 bases outside the gene matches. This CDR3 spans 13 amino acids. CDR3: CASRGTGYHEQYF. Here the CDR3 DNA reads TGTGCCAGCAGGGGGACAGGGTACCACGAGCAGTACTTC.

The chain links TRBV20-1 to TRBJ1-5, with 9 nucleotides matching TRBD1. The ends lost 6 bases at V and 5 bases at J; junction bases unmatched: 8. CDR1 DFQATT and CDR2 SNEGSKA come from the germline V gene (reference sequence). The CDR3 covers 14 residues. The CDR3 loop is CSAKQGAAYQPQHF. In DNA, the CDR3 is TGCAGTGCCAAACAGGGGGCGGCGTATCAGCCCCAGCATTTT.

The rearrangement uses TRBV11-3 and TRBJ2-1, with no clear D. The CDR3 has 13 residues. Trimming shortened V by 0 bases and J by 9 bases, and 9 bases separated the two germline ends. CDR1 and CDR2 (germline): SGHNT, YENEEA. The CDR3 DNA reads as TGTGCCAGCAGCTTAGATCGTCTGGGTGAGCAGTTCTTC. It is translated as CASSLDRLGEQFF.

This clonotype has ten or more counts. This chain uses TRBV9 with TRBJ2-3; 8 bases map to TRBD2. Trimming removed 3 bases from V and 5 bases from J; junction bases left unmatched: 8. The CDR3 has 15 residues. Germline V gives CDR1 SGDLS, CDR2 YYNGEE. The CDR3 sequence is CASSALGTSGDTQYF. The CDR3 DNA sequence: TGTGCCAGCAGCGCCCTCGGGACTAGTGGAGATACGCAGTATTTT.

This clonotype was found a few times. The chain carries TRBV28 and TRBJ1-2; tentatively, D is TRBD1 (5 bases). There are 16 residues in the CDR3. Trimming cost V 7 bases and J 7 bases, with 25 bases left between them. Looked up from germline, CDR1 is MDHEN and CDR2 is SYDVKM. The CDR3 is CASTTFRRARVSGYTF. CDR3 bases: TGTGCCAGCACCACCTTTCGCAGGGCCCGGGTCTCTGGCTACACCTTC.

V is TRBV12-2 and J is TRBJ1-3. TRBV12-2 is recorded as a pseudogene. The CDR3 runs 15 residues. The CDR3 DNA follows: TGTGCAAGTCGCTCCATGGAGACCGCGAGGAACACCATATATTTT. Protein sequence: CASRSMETARNTIYF.

The chain joins TRBV10-3 to TRBJ1-1; D is ambiguous. The V end lost 0 bases, the J end lost 1 base, and 9 bases lay between the germline ends. CDR3 size: 15 residues. The germline gives CDR1 ENHRY, CDR2 SYGVKD. CDR3 bases: TGTGCCATCAGTGAGTCTGGAACAAGGAACACTGAAGCTTTCTTT. Protein product: CAISESGTRNTEAFF.

This clonotype appeared a few times. This chain connects TRBV6-5 to TRBJ1-5, with D unresolved. The CDR3 consists of 14 residues. V lost 0 bases to trimming and J lost 6 bases, with 9 bases between them. Germline loops: CDR1 MNHEY, CDR2 SVGAGI. CDR3 in amino acids: CASSYSVIGQPQHF. For the CDR3, the DNA is TGTGCCAGCAGTTACTCGGTTATCGGTCAGCCCCAGCATTTT.

The V gene is TRBV5-1, the J gene TRBJ2-1; D is possibly TRBD1 (5 bases). Germline CDR1 SGHRS, CDR2 YFSETQ. Between the trimmed V and J ends, which lost 6 bases and 1 base, there was a span of 17 bases. CDR3 size: 16 residues. The CDR3 region is CASTQGFAGSYNEQFF. In DNA form, the CDR3 reads TGCGCCAGCACCCAAGGGTTTGCAGGGTCCTACAATGAGCAGTTCTTC.

Remarks on this clonotype: A much larger clone differs from this one at a single base, so this may be a read error. No conserved phenylalanine or tryptophan ends this CDR3, so it is likely a read error. The chain joins TRBV7-2 to TRBJ1-2; D gene unclear. Germline lookup yields CDR1 SGHTA and CDR2 FQGNSA. V was clipped by 0 bases and J by 0 bases, with 5 bases between them. The CDR3 loop spans 14 amino acids. DNA for the CDR3: TGTGCCAGCAGCTTAGCCCAAGCTAACTATGGCTACACCTTG. It encodes CASSLAQANYGYTL.

The chain carries TRBV4-3 and TRBJ2-1; D might be TRBD2 (6 bases). This CDR3 contains 14 residues. Trimming took off 8 bases at V and 7 bases at J, with 18 bases between the two ends. Germline V gives CDR1 LGHNA, CDR2 YSLEER. CDR3 sequence reads: CASRTSGTSNEQFF. The CDR3 DNA is TGCGCCAGCCGTACCTCGGGGACTTCAAATGAGCAGTTCTTC.

The chain uses TRBV20-1 and TRBJ2-3; maybe TRBD1 (5 bases). V was pared by 2 bases and J by 7 bases, with 16 bases between. Per germline, CDR1 DFQATT and CDR2 SNEGSKA (reference sequence). The CDR3 covers 14 residues. The CDR3, as DNA: TGCAGTGCTAGAACAGGAGACCCCAGAAATACGCAGTATTTT. Protein product: CSARTGDPRNTQYF.

This clonotype was seen a handful of times. The CDR3 DNA is TGCAGTGCTAGAGATCTGGCAGATCCCCAAGAGACCCAGTACTTC. Amino acid sequence: CSARDLADPQETQYF. This sequence joins TRBV20-1 and TRBJ2-5; D unresolved. The CDR3 is 15 amino acids. In germline, CDR1 is DFQATT, CDR2 SNEGSKA (reference sequence). Trimming took off 0 bases at V and 1 base at J, with 12 bases between the two ends.

This clonotype has a handful of counts. The V and J genes are TRBV7-2 and TRBJ1-6; 7 nucleotides align to TRBD1. The germline V gene has CDR1 SGHTA and CDR2 FQGNSA. The trim removed 5 bases at V and 8 bases at J, leaving 6 bases unmatched. The CDR3 length is 14 residues. CDR3 DNA: TGTGCCAGCAGCGCTGACAGGGAGTATTCACCCCTCCACTTT. This codes for CASSADREYSPLHF.

In this sample, this clonotype turned up a few times. The chain uses TRBV24-1 and TRBJ2-2; 8 nucleotides line up with TRBD1. Per the germline V gene, CDR1 is KGHDR and CDR2 is SFDVKD. The CDR3 sequence is 16 residues long. Trimming took 4 bases from V and 5 from J; bases not matched to a gene: 8. The CDR3 DNA reads TGTGCCACCAGTGAACCCGGGACAGGTGTAACCGGGGAGCTGTTTTTT. It encodes CATSEPGTGVTGELFF.

This chain joins TRBV4-3 and TRBJ2-2; D possibly corresponds to TRBD1 (6 bases). Trimming took 0 bases from V and 7 from J, leaving 9 bases between them. The CDR3 is 14 amino acids. Germline assignment: CDR1 LGHNA and CDR2 YSLEER. Here the CDR3 DNA reads TGCGCCAGCAGCCAAGAAGGGGGTTTCGGGGAGCTGTTTTTT. Its translation is CASSQEGGFGELFF.

This clonotype was recorded many times. This sequence joins TRBV5-1 and TRBJ1-1; D gene ambiguous. Trimming removed 0 bases at V and 0 bases at J, with 6 bases between. CDR1 is SGHRS and CDR2 is YFSETQ in the germline V gene. The CDR3 extends over 14 amino acids. The CDR3 coding sequence is TGCGCCAGCAGCTTGGCCGGAATGAACACTGAAGCTTTCTTT. It yields the protein CASSLAGMNTEAFF.

The chain employs TRBV5-1 and TRBJ1-2, with a tentative D call TRBD1 (6 bases). The CDR3 is 13 residues long. Germline assignment: CDR1 SGHRS and CDR2 YFSETQ. Trimming shortened V by 9 bases and J by 2 bases, and 14 bases separated the two germline ends. The CDR3 loop reads CATAGASNYGYTF. In DNA, the CDR3 is TGCGCCACTGCGGGGGCTTCGAACTATGGCTACACCTTC.

In its sample, this clonotype was seen many times. The chain recombines TRBV5-5 with TRBJ1-2; 8 positions match TRBD1. This CDR3 is built from 15 residues. Germline CDR1 SGHKS, CDR2 YYEKEE (reference sequence). The ends lost 1 base at V and 8 bases at J; junction bases unmatched: 10. The CDR3 here is CASSLLQGATRGYTF. In nucleotides, the CDR3 is TGTGCCAGCAGCTTGCTTCAGGGGGCTACTAGAGGCTACACCTTC.

The chain joins TRBV4-2 to TRBJ1-6; TRBD1 might be the D (6 bases). Germline CDR1 and CDR2: LGHNA and YNFKEQ. V was trimmed by 3 bases and J by 9 bases, leaving 18 bases between them. The CDR3 spans 16 residues. CDR3 sequence reads: CASSQVNRGGVSPLHF. CDR3 coding DNA: TGTGCCAGCAGCCAGGTCAATAGAGGGGGAGTTTCACCCCTCCACTTT.

The chain uses TRBV24-1 and TRBJ2-7; D possibly uses TRBD1 or TRBD2 (5 bases each). The length of the CDR3 is 14 residues. The V end was cut by 9 bases, the J end by 5 bases, with 19 bases between. Looked up from germline, CDR1 is KGHDR and CDR2 is SFDVKD. CDR3 loop: CATGDPYAFDEQYF. Here the CDR3 DNA reads TGTGCCACCGGGGACCCGTACGCTTTTGACGAGCAGTACTTC.

The V call is TRBV19, the J call TRBJ2-1, with D perhaps TRBD2 (7 bases). V lost 1 base to trimming and J lost 5 bases, with 12 bases between them. Germline V gives CDR1 LNHDA, CDR2 SQIVND (reference sequence). The CDR3 is 15 amino acids. As DNA, the CDR3 is TGTGCCAGTAGTATAGTGTGGGGGGGGCACAATGAGCAGTTCTTC. Protein product: CASSIVWGGHNEQFF.

J is TRBJ2-5 and V is TRBV5-1; D unresolved. The germline V and J ends were trimmed by 4 bases and 1 base, with 8 bases remaining between them. The germline V gene has CDR1 SGHRS and CDR2 YFSETQ. The CDR3 has 13 residues. CDR3 nucleotide sequence: TGCGCCAGCAGCGCTACGTTCCAAGAGACCCAGTACTTC. Amino acid sequence: CASSATFQETQYF.

At least ten counts were recorded for this clonotype. The V gene is TRBV7-3, the J gene TRBJ2-2; tentative D call: TRBD1 (6 bases). The V gene's germline CDR1 is SGHTA and CDR2 FQGTGA. The V and J ends lost 1 base and 5 bases respectively, with 14 bases between them. The CDR3 sequence is 16 residues long. The CDR3 nucleotides read TGTGCCAGCAGCTTAATGGGCAGGGGCGGAACCGGGGAGCTGTTTTTT. It translates to CASSLMGRGGTGELFF.

In its sample, this clonotype was seen a few times. This chain connects TRBV28 to TRBJ2-7; 10 positions agree with TRBD2. CDR1 MDHEN and CDR2 SYDVKM come from the germline V gene. V lost 3 bases and J lost 1; bases outside the gene matches: 3. The CDR3 contains 15 residues. CDR3 bases: TGTGCCAGCAGTTTTGGGACTAGCGTTTCCTACGAGCAGTACTTC. Protein product: CASSFGTSVSYEQYF.

The V and J genes are TRBV19 and TRBJ1-1; perhaps TRBD1 as D (6 bases). Trimming removed 5 bases from V and 5 bases from J, with 15 bases in between. CDR1 and CDR2 (germline): LNHDA, SQIVND (reference sequence). This CDR3 has 14 amino acids. The CDR3 reads CASSSYRDSTEAFF. For the CDR3, the DNA is TGTGCCAGTAGTTCCTACAGGGATAGTACTGAAGCTTTCTTT.

The genes are TRBV18 and TRBJ1-6; 7 nucleotides match TRBD1. Looked up from germline, CDR1 is KGHSH and CDR2 is LQKENI. This CDR3 has 16 amino acids. Trimming removed 3 bases from V and 3 bases from J; junction bases left unmatched: 5. DNA for the CDR3: TGTGCCAGCTCACCCCAGACAGGGAGCTATAATTCACCCCTCCACTTT. Amino acid sequence: CASSPQTGSYNSPLHF.

This clonotype was recorded at least ten times. This CDR3 reads CASGYVGQEAFF. The CDR3 bases are TGTGCTAGTGGGTACGTGGGGCAGGAAGCTTTCTTT. The chain links TRBV12-5 to TRBJ1-1; TRBD1 is a possible D gene (5 bases). V was clipped by 6 bases and J by 8 bases, with 13 bases between them. This CDR3 region has 12 residues. Looked up from germline, CDR1 is LGHNT and CDR2 is FRNRAP.